The TCR beta chain under discussion was sequenced for a study of blood T cells in healthy people across ages. Healthy Caucasian individuals from Russia aged about 6 to 100 served as donors. Germline CDR1 DFQATT, CDR2 SNEGSKA (reference sequence). The CDR3 consists of 15 residues. V lost 3 bases to trimming and J lost 4 bases; unmatched junction nucleotides: 5. Primed by a sample-barcoded 5' primer and a J-beta primer mix, a second PCR proceeded for about 7 to 12 cycles. TCRdb analysed the 5' RACE reads with MiXCR anew, one entry per CDR3 protein. The sample yields 910,000 or so distinct CDR3 sequences, roughly half seen once.

Sequencing input: blood. This chain links TRBV20-1 with TRBJ2-1; 11 bases are a match to TRBD2. This TCR was sampled from a woman aged 55-69 years in good health. The CDR3 sequence: CSARKLAGVYNEQFF. CDR3 nucleotide sequence: TGCAGTGCTAGGAAACTAGCGGGGGTATACAATGAGCAGTTCTTC.